The sequence of this TCR beta chain was determined in a study of shared clonotypes between healthy human individuals. Study at large: CD8 memory received one plate per donor, CD8 naive two, CD4 memory three and CD4 naive three. Study observations and caveats: Naive CD4 clonotype sharing across a handful of donors was 4% to 5%.

Trimming took off 1 base at V and 5 bases at J, with 11 bases between the two ends. The CDR3 is 15 residues long. Germline-derived CDR1 and CDR2 are LNHNV and YYDKDF (reference sequence). Sequenced by immunoSEQ multiplex PCR; TCRdb stores in-frame clones only, minus some. The sample has some 680,000 clones; about three quarters are singletons. The table lists this clone with a few counts. No antigen is known for it. This chain links TRBV15 with TRBJ2-2; D uncertain. The sequencing input was memory CD4+ T cells sorted from blood. This sample's subset: CD45RA-negative fraction. The TCR originated in a woman in her 30s in good health. The CDR3 here is CATSRGGSATGELFF. The CDR3 bases are TGTGCCACCAGCAGAGGCGGATCAGCGACCGGGGAGCTGTTTTTT.